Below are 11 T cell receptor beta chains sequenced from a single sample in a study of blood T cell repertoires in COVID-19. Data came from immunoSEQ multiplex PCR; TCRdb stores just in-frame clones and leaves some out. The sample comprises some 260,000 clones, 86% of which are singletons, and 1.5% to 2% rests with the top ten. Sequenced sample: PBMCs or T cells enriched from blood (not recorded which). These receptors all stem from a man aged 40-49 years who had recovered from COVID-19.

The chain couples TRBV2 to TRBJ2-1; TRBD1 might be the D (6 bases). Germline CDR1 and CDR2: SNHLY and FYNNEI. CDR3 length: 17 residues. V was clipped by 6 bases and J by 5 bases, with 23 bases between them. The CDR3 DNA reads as TGTGCCAGCAGAATCAAAAGGGGGTTTTTATGGAACAATGAGCAGTTCTTC. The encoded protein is CASRIKRGFLWNNEQFF.

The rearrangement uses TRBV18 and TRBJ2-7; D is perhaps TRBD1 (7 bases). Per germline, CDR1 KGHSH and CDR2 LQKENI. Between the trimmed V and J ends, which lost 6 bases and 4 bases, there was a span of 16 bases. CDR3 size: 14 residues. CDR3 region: CASSQTEGAYEQYF. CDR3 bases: TGTGCCAGCTCCCAGACGGAGGGGGCTTACGAGCAGTACTTC.

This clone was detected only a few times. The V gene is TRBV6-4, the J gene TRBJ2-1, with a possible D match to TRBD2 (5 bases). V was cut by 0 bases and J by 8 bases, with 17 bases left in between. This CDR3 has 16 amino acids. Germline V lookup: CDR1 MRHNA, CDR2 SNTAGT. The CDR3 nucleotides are TGTGCCAGCAGTGACTCCGAGAGGGATCCGATAGATGAGCAGTTCTTC. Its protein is CASSDSERDPIDEQFF.

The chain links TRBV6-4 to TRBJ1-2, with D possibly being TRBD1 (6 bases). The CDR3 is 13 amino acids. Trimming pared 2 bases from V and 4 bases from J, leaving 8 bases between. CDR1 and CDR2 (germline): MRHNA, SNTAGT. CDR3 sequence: CASSDGGPYGYTF. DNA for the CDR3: TGTGCCAGCAGTGACGGGGGCCCCTATGGCTACACCTTC.

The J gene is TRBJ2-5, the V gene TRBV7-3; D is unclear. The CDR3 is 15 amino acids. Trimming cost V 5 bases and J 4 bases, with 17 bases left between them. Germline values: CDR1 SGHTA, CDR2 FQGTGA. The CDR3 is CASSGSTGPLETQYF. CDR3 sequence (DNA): TGTGCCAGCAGCGGATCGACTGGCCCGCTAGAGACCCAGTACTTC.

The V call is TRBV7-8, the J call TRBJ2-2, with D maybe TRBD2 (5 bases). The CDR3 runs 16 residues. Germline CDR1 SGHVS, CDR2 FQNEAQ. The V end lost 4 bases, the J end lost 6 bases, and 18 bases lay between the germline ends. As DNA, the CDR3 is TGTGCCAGCAGCTACTCGGGTGCGGGTGGCCCCGGGGAGCTGTTTTTT. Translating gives CASSYSGAGGPGELFF.

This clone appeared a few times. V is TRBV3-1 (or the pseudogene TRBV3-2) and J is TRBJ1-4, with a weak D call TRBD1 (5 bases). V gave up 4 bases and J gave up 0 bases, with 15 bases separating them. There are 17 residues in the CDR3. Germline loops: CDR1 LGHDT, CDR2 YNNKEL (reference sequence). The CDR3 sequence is CASSPRRRGTTNEKLFF. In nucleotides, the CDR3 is TGTGCCAGCAGCCCCCGGCGGAGGGGAACAACTAATGAAAAACTGTTTTTT.

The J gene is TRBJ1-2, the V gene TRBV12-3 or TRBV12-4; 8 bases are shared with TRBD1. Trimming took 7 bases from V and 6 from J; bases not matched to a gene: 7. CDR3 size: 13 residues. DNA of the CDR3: TGTGCCAGCACCGCCGACAGGGGCAATGGCTACACCTTC. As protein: CASTADRGNGYTF.

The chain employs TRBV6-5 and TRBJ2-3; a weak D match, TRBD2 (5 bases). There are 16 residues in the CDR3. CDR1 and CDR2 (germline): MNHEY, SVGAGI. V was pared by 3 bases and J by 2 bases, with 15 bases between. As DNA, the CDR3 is TGTGCCAGCAGTTATTTGGGCCGGAGGAACACAGATACGCAGTATTTT. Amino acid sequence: CASSYLGRRNTDTQYF.

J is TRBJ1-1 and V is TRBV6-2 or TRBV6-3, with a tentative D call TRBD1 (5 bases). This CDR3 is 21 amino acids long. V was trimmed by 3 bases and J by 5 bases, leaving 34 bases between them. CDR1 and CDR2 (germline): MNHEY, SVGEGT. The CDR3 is CASSYKGVLGRILRGGTEAFF. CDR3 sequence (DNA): TGTGCCAGCAGTTATAAGGGTGTGTTGGGACGCATTCTAAGGGGAGGGACTGAAGCTTTCTTT.

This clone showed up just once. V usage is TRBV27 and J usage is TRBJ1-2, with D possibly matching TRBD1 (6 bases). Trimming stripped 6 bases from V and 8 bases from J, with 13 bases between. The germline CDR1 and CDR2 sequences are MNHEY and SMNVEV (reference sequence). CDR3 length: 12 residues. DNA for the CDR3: TGTGCCAGCAGCCCTCTCGGACAGGGCTACACCTTC. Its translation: CASSPLGQGYTF.